These T cell receptor beta chains were read from a single sample in a study of T-cell memory formation after mild COVID-19. TCRdb processed the 5' RACE reads anew with MiXCR; each CDR3 protein has one entry. The sample yields 200,000 to 250,000 distinct CDR3 sequences, around 9.1% seen once. The sequencing sample was made of PBMCs or a T cell subset sorted from them (not recorded which). The receptors come from a man between 18 and 29 years old who had mild COVID-19 (a few samples of this study predate the infection). Cell type and time point are not known. Both conserved end residues are part of each CDR3. The order of the fields is CDR3 protein, D gene, J gene, V gene, clone size. The D gene is left open where the match is weak. Expanded clones are given a class, and other clones once, few, many or no size at all.

CASSVVAGAQWGETQYF	TRBD2	TRBJ2-5	TRBV28	.
CASSPYRDQPQHF	.	TRBJ1-5	TRBV3-1	.
CASSIDRTGENYGYTF	.	TRBJ1-2	TRBV19	few
CASSSTETVYGYTF	.	TRBJ1-2	TRBV5-1	few
CASSLVSGGLNTGELFF	.	TRBJ2-2	TRBV7-2	few
CAISARTGAGNTIYF	TRBD1	TRBJ1-3	TRBV10-3	few
CSVSGTQTDTQYF	.	TRBJ2-3	TRBV29-1	few
CASSSRDMRIQYF	.	TRBJ2-4	TRBV11-2	many
CASSLEKQGNSPLHF	TRBD1	TRBJ1-6	TRBV7-9	.
CASSSRDRGNQPQHF	TRBD1	TRBJ1-5	TRBV12-3/TRBV12-4	.
CASSVGLAGRDTQYF	TRBD2	TRBJ2-3	TRBV11-2	.
CASSRPGTATDTQYF	TRBD1	TRBJ2-3	TRBV7-9	.
CASSWGSGGAGTDTQYF	TRBD2	TRBJ2-3	TRBV5-1	.
CASRGTGRGNTEAFF	TRBD1	TRBJ1-1	TRBV4-1	few
CASSPPPGTNQPQHF	.	TRBJ1-5	TRBV28	.
CASSLRQGGGYTF	TRBD1	TRBJ1-2	TRBV7-8	many
CASSSRDRGDNQPQHF	TRBD1	TRBJ1-5	TRBV7-9	.
CASSPIPGLAGRTDTQYF	TRBD2	TRBJ2-3	TRBV28	few
CASRHGLAGPRGETQYF	TRBD2	TRBJ2-5	TRBV5-4	few
CASSLAQQGGEAFF	TRBD1	TRBJ1-1	TRBV5-1	few
CASSLVQGGIQYF	.	TRBJ2-4	TRBV7-6	.
CSARIRTSYGYTF	.	TRBJ1-2	TRBV20-1	few
CSARRGAENIQYF	TRBD2	TRBJ2-4	TRBV20-1	many
CASSFRDRTSYGYTF	TRBD1	TRBJ1-2	TRBV5-8	few
CASSGGGLGNIQYF	.	TRBJ2-4	TRBV2	.
CASSQARISTDTQYF	.	TRBJ2-3	TRBV14	few
CASSSDRLGEQYF	.	TRBJ2-7	TRBV10-1	.
CASSQLPPGGAASDTQYF	.	TRBJ2-3	TRBV4-1	few
CASGEGSSTEAFF	.	TRBJ1-1	TRBV5-1	many
CASSQGWLGGQGPGYTF	TRBD1	TRBJ1-2	TRBV4-2	few
CASSYSGLAPYNEQFF	TRBD2	TRBJ2-1	TRBV6-6	many
CASSWRGTGELFF	.	TRBJ2-2	TRBV9	.
CASSIGGNQPQHF	.	TRBJ1-5	TRBV19	few
CASSQSGPTDTQYF	.	TRBJ2-3	TRBV4-3	few
CASSRGLAGPRELFF	TRBD2	TRBJ2-2	TRBV4-1	few
CASSPMPASNSPLHF	.	TRBJ1-6	TRBV7-2	many
CASSVPALSIQYF	.	TRBJ2-4	TRBV7-2	.
CASNRQRGGETQYF	TRBD2	TRBJ2-5	TRBV7-2	many
CASSPGWVNTEAFF	.	TRBJ1-1	TRBV7-2	.
CATGTGGASKTQYF	TRBD2	TRBJ2-5	TRBV15	.
CASRMEFTQPQHF	.	TRBJ1-5	TRBV5-1	many
CASSPLTGGYNEQFF	TRBD2	TRBJ2-1	TRBV4-1	.